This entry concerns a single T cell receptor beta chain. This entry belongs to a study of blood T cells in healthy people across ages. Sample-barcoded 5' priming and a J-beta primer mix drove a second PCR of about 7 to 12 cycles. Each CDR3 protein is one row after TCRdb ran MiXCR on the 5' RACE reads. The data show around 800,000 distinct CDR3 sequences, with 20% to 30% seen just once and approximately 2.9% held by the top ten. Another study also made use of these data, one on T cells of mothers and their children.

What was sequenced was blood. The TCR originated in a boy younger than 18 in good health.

CDR3 nucleotides: TGTGCCAGCAGCTTGAGTTTACCGAGCCCCTATGGCTACACCTTC. Protein product: CASSLSLPSPYGYTF. The chain links TRBV5-6 to TRBJ1-2; the D is unclear. The CDR3 is 15 residues long. Germline V gene data show CDR1 as SGHDT and CDR2 as YYEEEE. V was clipped by 1 base and J by 4 bases, with 14 bases between them.